These 18 T cell receptor beta chains originate from one sample sequenced in a study of shared clonotypes between healthy human individuals. Clones were sequenced by immunoSEQ multiplex PCR, and TCRdb holds only the in-frame ones, with some missing. The sample records hundreds of thousands of clones, under 95% being singletons. Naive CD8 cells comprised CD45RO-negative, CCR7-positively selected cells, excluding terminally differentiated effector memory CD45RA+ cells. The sequencing input was naive CD8+ T cells sorted from blood. Receptors were obtained from a man aged 25-45 years in good health.

The chain uses TRBV6-5 and TRBJ2-2, with D uncertain. The CDR3 extends over 14 amino acids. In germline, CDR1 is MNHEY, CDR2 SVGAGI. The V and J ends lost 0 bases and 6 bases respectively, with 8 bases between them. This chain's CDR3 is CASSYSASPGELFF. CDR3 bases: TGTGCCAGCAGTTACTCGGCTTCCCCCGGGGAGCTGTTTTTT.

The chain combines TRBV7-9 with TRBJ2-7; 7 bases are a match to TRBD2. CDR3 length: 17 amino acids. Unmatched junction bases numbered 15, after V lost 5 bases and J lost 2 bases. Germline-derived CDR1 and CDR2 are SEHNR and FQNEAQ (reference sequence). The CDR3 spells CASSPSWSGIPTYEQYF. CDR3 in DNA: TGTGCCAGCAGCCCCTCCTGGAGCGGGATACCCACCTACGAGCAGTACTTC.

Comment on this clone: The junction shows a germline mismatch at one end, possibly a read error. V usage is TRBV6-5 and J usage is TRBJ2-1; D possibly corresponds to TRBD2 (6 bases). The germline V gene encodes CDR1 MNHEY and CDR2 SVGAGI. The length of the CDR3 is 13 residues. DNA of the CDR3: TGTGCCTCACGGACGGGGGTCTACGATGAGCAGTTCTTC. Translated, it gives CASRTGVYDEQFF.

This clone was seen once. This rearrangement joins TRBV7-2 to TRBJ2-7, with 7 bases aligning to TRBD1. CDR3 size: 15 residues. Trimming at V came to 2 bases and at J to 4 bases, leaving 8 bases not matched to a gene. Germline values: CDR1 SGHTA, CDR2 FQGNSA. CDR3 DNA: TGTGCCAGCAGCTTACTGATACAGGGGCCATACGAGCAGTACTTC. This encodes CASSLLIQGPYEQYF.

The chain carries TRBV15 and TRBJ1-1; D is unresolved. Germline-derived CDR1 and CDR2 are LNHNV and YYDKDF (reference sequence). The CDR3 spans 13 residues. The germline V and J ends were trimmed by 1 base and 2 bases, with 5 bases remaining between them. The CDR3 DNA reads as TGTGCCACCAGCAGAGCGGAAAACACTGAAGCTTTCTTT. Its translation: CATSRAENTEAFF.

The chain employs TRBV11-2 and TRBJ2-1, with 12 bases matching TRBD2. CDR1 is SGHAT, CDR2 FQNNGV, per germline. V trimming: 5 bases; J trimming: 8 bases; junction bases outside the gene matches: 10. CDR3 length: 16 residues. The CDR3 sequence: CASSHTSGRHLDEQFF. In DNA, the CDR3 is TGTGCCAGCAGCCACACTAGCGGGAGGCATCTGGATGAGCAGTTCTTC. The whole variable domain, filled in from reference TRBV11-2 and TRBJ2-1, reads EAGVAQSPRYKIIEKRQSVAFWCNPISGHATLYWYQQILGQGPKLLIQFQNNGVVDDSQLPKDRFSAERLKGVDSTLKIQPAKLEDSAVYLCASSHTSGRHLDEQFFGPGTRLTVL.

The genes are TRBV15 and TRBJ2-7; D is perhaps TRBD1 or TRBD2 (5 bases each). The CDR3 sequence is 15 residues long. V lost 3 bases and J lost 6, with 18 bases in between. Germline CDR1 and CDR2: LNHNV and YYDKDF (reference sequence). The CDR3 region is CATSRGEQSAGEQYF. CDR3 in DNA: TGTGCCACCAGCAGGGGGGAACAGTCGGCGGGCGAGCAGTACTTC. Drawing the rest from reference TRBV15 and TRBJ2-7, the complete variable domain is DAMVIQNPRYQVTQFGKPVTLSCSQTLNHNVMYWYQQKSSQAPKLLFHYYDKDFNNEADTPDNFQSRRPNTSFCFLDIRSPGLGDTAMYLCATSRGEQSAGEQYFGPGTRLTVT.

This clone has a single count. The chain carries TRBV5-4 and TRBJ1-1, with D hard to call. V was clipped by 2 bases and J by 7 bases, with 9 bases between them. The CDR3 loop spans 12 amino acids. Looked up from germline, CDR1 is SGHNT and CDR2 is YYREEE (reference sequence). CDR3 residues: CASSFGANEAFF. The CDR3 DNA sequence: TGTGCCAGCAGCTTTGGCGCGAATGAAGCTTTCTTT.

J is TRBJ2-3 and V is TRBV27; TRBD2 matches 7 bases. CDR1 and CDR2 from the germline V gene are MNHEY and SMNVEV (reference sequence). V shed 5 bases, J shed 4 bases, and the junction held 12 bases outside the gene matches. The CDR3 loop spans 16 amino acids. CDR3 bases: TGTGCCAGCAGTAGGATGAGCGGGGCGGCCCCAGATACGCAGTATTTT. This gives the protein CASSRMSGAAPDTQYF.

The genes are TRBV27 and TRBJ2-7; 10 positions match TRBD2. Germline assignment: CDR1 MNHEY and CDR2 SMNVEV (reference sequence). V shed 0 bases and J 7 bases; nucleotides not matched to a gene: 9. The CDR3 is made up of 16 amino acids. The CDR3 spells CASSLSGIAGGREQYF. CDR3 sequence (DNA): TGTGCCAGCAGTTTATCGGGGATAGCGGGAGGTAGAGAGCAGTACTTC.

The chain employs TRBV28 and TRBJ2-7, with 11 bases lining up with TRBD2. This CDR3 spans 18 amino acids. Germline lookup yields CDR1 MDHEN and CDR2 SYDVKM. The junction had 17 bases not matched to a gene; V was cut back by 3 bases and J by 7 bases. This CDR3 is CASSFLAGGFVLRREQYF. The CDR3 bases are TGTGCCAGCAGTTTTTTAGCGGGAGGGTTCGTACTCCGTCGGGAGCAGTACTTC.

The rearrangement links TRBV11-3 to TRBJ2-1; weak D call: TRBD1 (5 bases). CDR3 length: 11 residues. V was clipped by 4 bases and J by 9 bases, with 7 bases between them. Germline V gene sequence: CDR1 SGHNT, CDR2 YENEEA. CDR3 nucleotides: TGTGCCAGCAGCTCTAGGGGTGAGCAGTTCTTC. As protein: CASSSRGEQFF.

V usage is TRBV28 and J usage is TRBJ2-5; 12 positions agree with TRBD2. The CDR3 is 18 amino acids. Trimming took 8 bases from V and 4 from J; bases not matched to a gene: 17. CDR1 and CDR2 (germline): MDHEN, SYDVKM. CDR3 coding DNA: TGTGCCAGCGGTGGGGGCCCACGACTAGCGGGAGTAGGAGAGACCCAGTACTTC. The encoded protein is CASGGGPRLAGVGETQYF.

This chain connects TRBV19 to TRBJ2-5; TRBD2 might be the D (5 bases). CDR1 LNHDA and CDR2 SQIVND come from the germline V gene (reference sequence). Trimming took 8 bases from V and 0 from J, leaving 10 bases between them. The CDR3 runs 13 residues. CDR3 nucleotides: TGTGCCAGTCGAGACGGGAACCAAGAGACCCAGTACTTC. This encodes CASRDGNQETQYF.

This rearrangement joins TRBV2 to TRBJ2-7, with 7 bases matching TRBD2. CDR1 and CDR2 from the germline V gene are SNHLY and FYNNEI. The trim removed 6 bases at V and 6 bases at J, leaving 5 bases unmatched. CDR3 length: 12 residues. The CDR3 loop reads CASRAGRGEQYF. CDR3 in DNA: TGTGCCAGCAGAGCTGGGAGGGGCGAGCAGTACTTC.

The table lists this clone with many counts. This rearrangement joins TRBV6-1 to TRBJ1-5; D uncertain. Germline V CDR1 and CDR2: MNHNS, SASEGT. The CDR3 is made up of 15 amino acids. V lost 6 bases, J lost 6 bases, and 18 bases lay in between. CDR3 in amino acids: CASSPLLGSAQPQHF. The CDR3 DNA reads as TGTGCCAGCAGCCCCCTCCTGGGTTCGGCTCAGCCCCAGCATTTT.

The gene calls are TRBV29-1 and TRBJ2-3; 12 positions agree with TRBD2. V was pared by 4 bases and J by 4 bases, with 9 bases of the junction left unmatched. CDR3 size: 16 residues. From germline, CDR1 is SQVTM and CDR2 ANQGSEA. The CDR3 sequence is CSVGLAGVASADTQYF. CDR3 sequence (DNA): TGCAGCGTTGGACTAGCGGGAGTAGCGAGCGCAGATACGCAGTATTTT.

This chain links TRBV28 with TRBJ1-2, with D possibly being TRBD1 (6 bases). Between the trimmed V and J ends, which lost 5 bases and 6 bases, there was a span of 13 bases. Germline CDR1 reads MDHEN; CDR2 reads SYDVKM. The CDR3 runs 13 residues. CDR3 sequence reads: CASSKGGSNGYTF. The CDR3 DNA sequence: TGTGCCAGCAGTAAGGGGGGTTCGAATGGCTACACCTTC.